Listed here are 5 T cell receptor beta chains from one sample, sequenced in a study of tumor-infiltrating lymphocytes in primary liver carcinoma (dated by TCRdb to 2016 to 2017). RNA from unsorted whole blood was extracted with TRIzol reagent, and germline DNA was obtained with the DNeasy Blood & Tissue kit. TCRdb shows the sequencer as Illumina HiSeq 2500. Starting from about 550 ng total RNA, TCRbeta-specific cDNA was produced by reverse transcription with a constant-region primer and ProtoScript II reverse transcriptase. Construction of the TCRbeta libraries relied on three nested rounds of multiplex PCR, following a slightly modified ARM-PCR procedure. Each of the first two PCR rounds ran for approximately 10 cycles using multiplex TRBV1-TRBV30 forward primers together with a Cbeta reverse primer. The public reads were reprocessed in TCRdb via fastp at Q25 and MiXCR, keeping in-frame beta chains. Each record represents a unique CDR3 protein, reported with the most common genes and DNA among its rows. The sample records some 180,000 distinct CDR3 sequences, 50% to 75% of which are singletons. The ten largest clones add up to less than 75% of the sample.

The source material was peripheral blood. These receptors came from a man aged 35 to 55 with primary liver carcinoma and hepatitis B virus infection.

The V gene is TRBV12-3 or TRBV12-4, the J gene TRBJ1-5; perhaps TRBD1 as D (6 bases). CDR3 length equals 13 residues. With 5 bases removed from V and 1 base from J, the gap between germline ends came to 6 bases. The CDR3 nucleotides are TGTGCCAGCAGTCAGGGGAGCAATCAGCCCCAGCATTTT. Protein: CASSQGSNQPQHF.

On this clonotype: A much larger clone differs from this one at a single base, so this may be a read error. The chain links TRBV29-1 to TRBJ2-7, with TRBD2 matching over 7 bases. Germline CDR1 SQVTM, CDR2 ANQGSEA. CDR3 length: 11 residues. The CDR3 protein is CSAGGVYEQCF. CDR3 nucleotides: TGCAGCGCGGGGGGAGTCTACGAGCAGTGCTTC.

A note on this clonotype: A read error is possible here, since a much larger clone lies one base away. The chain uses TRBV29-1 and TRBJ2-7; 10 bases fit TRBD1. CDR1 is SQVTM and CDR2 is ANQGSEA in the germline V gene. The CDR3 totals 15 residues. Trimming removed 6 bases from V and 3 bases from J; junction bases left unmatched: 11. The CDR3 DNA sequence: TGCAGCGTACGGGACAGGGGAGGGGGGTTCTACGAGCAGTACTTC. This codes for CSVRDRGGGFYEQYF.

This clonotype has at least ten counts. The J gene is TRBJ1-4, the V gene TRBV11-2; D is ambiguous. This CDR3 is 15 amino acids long. Germline V gene lookup returns CDR1 SGHAT and CDR2 FQNNGV. Trimming removed 2 bases at V and 0 bases at J, with 7 bases between. This CDR3 is CASSLSPATNEKLFF. In DNA, the CDR3 is TGTGCCAGCAGCTTATCCCCCGCAACTAATGAAAAACTGTTTTTT.

This chain uses TRBV14 with TRBJ2-7; TRBD1 matches 10 bases. The CDR3 has 16 amino acids. After removal of 1 base from V and 6 bases from J, the junction contained 9 bases not matched to a gene. The germline V gene encodes CDR1 SGHDN and CDR2 FVKESK. The CDR3 DNA sequence: TGTGCCAGCAGCCAAGGGAGGGACAGGGGTTTCAGCGAGCAGTACTTC. Translation gives CASSQGRDRGFSEQYF.